The next 14 T cell receptor beta chains were all read from a single sample in a study of blood T cell repertoires in COVID-19. Only in-frame clones appear in the TCRdb table, and some are missing; sequencing was by immunoSEQ multiplex PCR. The profile shows about 300,000 clones, approximately 88% of them singletons. Sequenced input: peripheral blood. The receptors stem from a human donor with COVID-19, enrolled during active disease. The donor label of this sample is uncertain.

This rearrangement joins TRBV19 to TRBJ2-3; 7 nucleotides match TRBD2. Trimming at V came to 3 bases and at J to 0 bases, leaving 6 bases not matched to a gene. Germline V gene lookup returns CDR1 LNHDA and CDR2 SQIVND (reference sequence). This CDR3 is built from 16 residues. CDR3 DNA sequence: TGTGCCAGTAGTATGGGGAGGGGAGGGAGCACAGATACGCAGTATTTT. Translating gives CASSMGRGGSTDTQYF.

This clone was counted only a few times. The chain has TRBV28 and TRBJ1-4; possible D gene TRBD1, 5 bases. V lost 5 bases, J lost 0 bases, and 19 bases lay in between. In germline, CDR1 is MDHEN, CDR2 SYDVKM. This CDR3 is built from 18 residues. CDR3 loop: CASSISQGLGSTNEKLFF. The CDR3 DNA sequence: TGTGCCAGCAGTATTTCCCAGGGACTAGGCTCAACTAATGAAAAACTGTTTTTT.

The rearrangement uses TRBV3-1 (or the pseudogene TRBV3-2) and TRBJ2-7; D possibly corresponds to TRBD2 (6 bases). Germline-derived CDR1 and CDR2 are LGHDT and YNNKEL (reference sequence). The CDR3 runs to 14 residues. V lost 1 base to trimming and J lost 9 bases, with 16 bases between them. CDR3 coding DNA: TGTGCCAGCAGCCAAGCGGGAGAGATGGCGAGGCAGTACTTC. Its translation: CASSQAGEMARQYF.

This clone was found once. This chain links TRBV25-1 with TRBJ1-6; the D is unclear. The CDR3 is 17 residues long. V was cut by 4 bases and J by 0 bases, with 13 bases left in between. CDR1 MGHDK and CDR2 SYGVNS come from the germline V gene. CDR3: CASSGNGESSYNSPLHF. CDR3 bases: TGTGCCAGCAGTGGCAACGGGGAAAGCTCCTATAATTCACCCCTCCACTTT.

J is TRBJ1-1 and V is TRBV5-6; D not certain. Per the germline V gene, CDR1 is SGHDT and CDR2 is YYEEEE. Trimming left V 0 bases short and J 0 bases short, with 9 bases between. The CDR3 has 15 residues. In DNA form, the CDR3 reads TGTGCCAGCAGCTTGGTAGCACGGATGAACACTGAAGCTTTCTTT. Amino acid sequence: CASSLVARMNTEAFF.

The chain joins TRBV5-1 to TRBJ2-7; D may be TRBD2 (6 bases). Trimming left V 0 bases short and J 5 bases short, with 12 bases between. The CDR3 spans 14 residues. From germline, CDR1 is SGHRS and CDR2 YFSETQ. The CDR3 reads CASSLAEGRNEQYF. The DNA for the CDR3 is TGCGCCAGCAGCTTGGCGGAGGGCCGGAACGAGCAGTACTTC.

The CDR3 sequence: CATSRDQGVSSYNSPLHF. Written as DNA, the CDR3 is TGTGCCACCAGCAGAGATCAGGGCGTGAGCTCCTATAATTCACCCCTCCACTTT. This sequence joins TRBV15 and TRBJ1-6, with TRBD1 as a possible D gene (5 bases). Germline lookup yields CDR1 LNHNV and CDR2 YYDKDF (reference sequence). Trimming shortened V by 0 bases and J by 0 bases, and 12 bases separated the two germline ends. This CDR3 spans 18 amino acids.

J is TRBJ2-1 and V is TRBV5-1, with TRBD2 as a possible D gene (5 bases). This CDR3 region has 12 residues. V shed 3 bases and J shed 4 bases, with 5 bases lying between them. Germline assignment: CDR1 SGHRS and CDR2 YFSETQ. CDR3 DNA: TGCGCCAGCAGCTGGGAGTACAATGAGCAGTTCTTC. Its protein product is CASSWEYNEQFF.

The J gene is TRBJ2-2, the V gene TRBV5-8, with D possibly matching TRBD1 (6 bases). Per germline, CDR1 SGHTS and CDR2 YDEGEE. Between the trimmed V and J ends, which lost 0 bases and 1 base, there was a span of 7 bases. CDR3 length: 15 residues. CDR3 region: CASSLETGNTGELFF. For the CDR3, the DNA is TGTGCCAGCAGCTTGGAGACAGGGAACACCGGGGAGCTGTTTTTT. Drawing the rest from reference TRBV5-8 and TRBJ2-2, the complete variable domain is EAGVTQSPTHLIKTRGQQATLRCSPISGHTSVYWYQQALGLGLQFLLWYDEGEERNRGNFPPRFSGRQFPNYSSELNVNALELEDSALYLCASSLETGNTGELFFGEGSRLTVL.

The V call is TRBV3-1 (or the pseudogene TRBV3-2), the J call TRBJ1-4, with 8 bases identical to TRBD1. Trimming cost V 0 bases and J 7 bases; bases outside gene matches: 10. The CDR3 spans 17 residues. Germline values: CDR1 LGHDT, CDR2 YNNKEL (reference sequence). CDR3 in DNA: TGTGCCAGCAGCCAAGAAGCTCCGAGGACAGGGACTGAAAAACTGTTTTTT. Translating it yields CASSQEAPRTGTEKLFF.

The chain is built from TRBV29-1 and TRBJ2-3; 9 nucleotides align to TRBD1. Germline V lookup: CDR1 SQVTM, CDR2 ANQGSEA. The V gene end was trimmed by 3 bases and the J gene end by 3 bases; junction bases not matched to a gene: 7. CDR3 size: 15 residues. CDR3 coding DNA: TGCAGCGTTGATGGGGAGACAGGGGGGACAGATACGCAGTATTTT. Translation gives CSVDGETGGTDTQYF.

The rearrangement uses TRBV23-1 and TRBJ2-7; 12 bases map to TRBD2. TRBV23-1 falls under the ORF class, with uncertain function. This CDR3 region has 16 residues. V was pared by 4 bases and J by 4 bases, with 8 bases of the junction left unmatched. The CDR3 nucleotides read TGCGCCAGCAGTCGTCCGACTAGCGGGAGTCATTACGAGCAGTACTTC. Protein sequence: CASSRPTSGSHYEQYF.

The V call is TRBV5-8, the J call TRBJ2-7; the match to TRBD1 covers 8 bases. V shed 3 bases, J shed 3 bases, and the junction held 11 bases outside the gene matches. The CDR3 totals 16 residues. The V gene's germline CDR1 is SGHTS and CDR2 YDEGEE. The CDR3 DNA is TGTGCCAGCAGCTCAAACGGCCGGACAGGGTACTACGAGCAGTACTTC. The encoded protein is CASSSNGRTGYYEQYF.

The V gene is TRBV28, the J gene TRBJ2-3; 9 bases line up with TRBD2. V gave up 6 bases and J gave up 2 bases; unmatched junction bases: 12. There are 17 residues in the CDR3. Germline lookup yields CDR1 MDHEN and CDR2 SYDVKM. The CDR3 DNA follows: TGTGCCAGCAGAACCAAACGACTAGCGGAATACACAGATACGCAGTATTTT. Encoded protein: CASRTKRLAEYTDTQYF.